These 19 T cell receptor beta chains originate from one sample sequenced in a study of T-cell memory formation after mild COVID-19. In TCRdb, the 5' RACE reads were re-called with MiXCR into one record per CDR3 protein. The profile covers around 320,000 distinct CDR3 sequences, with roughly an eighth appearing a single time and over 20% taken by the ten largest. Sequencing used PBMCs or a T cell subset sorted from them (not recorded which). The source of these receptors is a man aged 18 to 35 who had mild COVID-19 (a few samples of this study predate the infection). Cell type and time point are not known.

The table lists this clonotype with many counts. The rearrangement links TRBV20-1 to TRBJ2-1, with no clear D. Trimming took off 2 bases at V and 0 bases at J, with 8 bases between the two ends. The CDR3 sequence is 14 residues long. CDR1 is DFQATT and CDR2 is SNEGSKA in the germline V gene (reference sequence). CDR3 region: CSARPESSYNEQFF. DNA for the CDR3: TGCAGTGCTAGACCGGAAAGCTCCTACAATGAGCAGTTCTTC.

This chain links TRBV4-3 with TRBJ2-1; D perhaps matches TRBD2 (6 bases). Germline V gives CDR1 LGHNA, CDR2 YSLEER. V lost 4 bases, J lost 10 bases, and 14 bases lay in between. The CDR3 totals 13 residues. This CDR3 is CASSPAGRDEQFF. CDR3 coding DNA: TGCGCCAGCAGCCCAGCGGGCAGGGACGAGCAGTTCTTC.

This clonotype has more than one count but fewer than ten. The V gene is TRBV11-3, the J gene TRBJ2-5, with 7 bases matching TRBD2. There are 13 residues in the CDR3. Germline CDR1 SGHNT, CDR2 YENEEA. V was pared by 4 bases and J by 3 bases, with 2 bases of the junction left unmatched. The CDR3 DNA is TGTGCCAGCAGCTCTAGCGGCAAAGAGACCCAGTACTTC. This codes for CASSSSGKETQYF.

This chain joins TRBV20-1 and TRBJ1-2; D not resolved. Looked up from germline, CDR1 is DFQATT and CDR2 is SNEGSKA (reference sequence). The CDR3 consists of 15 residues. Trimming pared 4 bases from V and 4 bases from J, leaving 19 bases between. CDR3 sequence (DNA): TGCAGTGCTACCTCGGCCACGGCGTTTGGCTATGGCTACACCTTC. It translates to CSATSATAFGYGYTF.

The table lists this clonotype with a few counts. CDR3 nucleotides: TGTGCCAGCAGTTACCCGAGCAACGAGCAGTACGTC. Translating it yields CASSYPSNEQYV. V is TRBV6-2 or TRBV6-3 and J is TRBJ2-7, with D uncertain. Germline loops: CDR1 MNHEY, CDR2 SVGEGT. The CDR3 covers 12 residues. The ends were cut back, 2 bases at V and 5 bases at J, with 7 bases in the middle.

This clonotype was seen a handful of times. V usage is TRBV7-2 and J usage is TRBJ2-1, with 8 bases lining up with TRBD2. The V segment lost 6 bases and the J segment 4 bases; nucleotides outside the gene matches: 5. Per germline, CDR1 SGHTA and CDR2 FQGNSA. The CDR3 loop spans 14 amino acids. The DNA of the CDR3 is TGTGCCAGCAGTGGCGGGGGGCTTTACAATGAGCAGTTCTTC. This translates into CASSGGGLYNEQFF.

This clonotype came up a few times. This chain uses TRBV5-1 with TRBJ1-1, with TRBD1 matching over 7 bases. V lost 2 bases, J lost 1 base, and 2 bases stayed unmatched. Germline-derived CDR1 and CDR2 are SGHRS and YFSETQ. There are 14 residues in the CDR3. This CDR3 reads CASSLRTGNTEAFF. Written as DNA, the CDR3 is TGCGCCAGCAGCTTACGGACAGGGAACACTGAAGCTTTCTTT.

The sample holds a few counts of this clonotype. The rearrangement uses TRBV20-1 and TRBJ2-3; 10 positions agree with TRBD2. The CDR3 is 16 residues long. Trimming at V came to 3 bases and at J to 1 base, leaving 7 bases not matched to a gene. Per the germline V gene, CDR1 is DFQATT and CDR2 is SNEGSKA (reference sequence). This chain's CDR3 is CSASVRLAGGTDTQYF. The DNA of the CDR3 is TGCAGTGCTAGCGTGCGGCTAGCGGGGGGCACAGATACGCAGTATTTT.

The chain combines TRBV12-3 or TRBV12-4 with TRBJ2-2; 7 bases are a match to TRBD1. The CDR3 runs to 14 residues. With V trimmed by 6 bases and J by 6 bases, 7 bases remained unmatched. As DNA, the CDR3 is TGTGCCAGCAGGACCCACGGACAGGCCGGGGAGCTGTTTTTT. The encoded protein is CASRTHGQAGELFF.

This clonotype was seen a handful of times. The chain uses TRBV3-1 and TRBJ1-2, with no clear D. V lost 4 bases, J lost 5 bases, and 8 bases lay in between. Germline loops: CDR1 LGHDT, CDR2 YNNKEL (reference sequence). CDR3 size: 12 residues. The CDR3 here is CASSRGGYGYTF. DNA for the CDR3: TGTGCCAGCAGCCGTGGTGGTTATGGCTACACCTTC.

This chain uses TRBV29-1 with TRBJ2-6; D is uncertain. CDR1 SQVTM and CDR2 ANQGSEA come from the germline V gene. This CDR3 has 13 amino acids. With 7 bases removed from V and 2 bases from J, the gap between germline ends came to 9 bases. The CDR3 nucleotides read TGCAGCGCCTTCGACCCTGGGGCCAACGTCCTGACTTTC. Its protein product is CSAFDPGANVLTF. The full variable domain, rest sourced from reference TRBV29-1 and TRBJ2-6, is SAVISQKPSRDICQRGTSLTIQCQVDSQVTMMFWYRQQPGQSLTLIATANQGSEATYESGFVIDKFPISRPNLTFSTLTVSNMSPEDSSIYLCSAFDPGANVLTFGAGSRLTVL.

This clonotype was detected only a few times. The rearrangement joins TRBV27 to TRBJ2-1, with 8 bases matching TRBD2. Germline V gene data show CDR1 as MNHEY and CDR2 as SMNVEV (reference sequence). The CDR3 runs to 16 residues. V was clipped by 4 bases and J by 7 bases; unmatched bases: 12. CDR3 nucleotide sequence: TGTGCCAGCAGTTCCTCCGGGGGGGCCTTGTGGAATGAGCAGTTCTTC. It specifies CASSSSGGALWNEQFF.

This clonotype has only a few counts. The rearrangement uses TRBV27 and TRBJ2-1, with a weak D call TRBD1 (6 bases). Germline CDR1 is MNHEY and CDR2 is SMNVEV (reference sequence). The CDR3 spans 13 residues. The V end lost 5 bases, the J end lost 9 bases, and 14 bases lay between the germline ends. CDR3 coding DNA: TGTGCCAGCAGTGGCCTACAGGGATCTGAGCAGTTCTTC. As protein: CASSGLQGSEQFF.

This clonotype was observed many times. At one of its ends the junction is not consistent with the germline gene, which may arise from a read error. Here the CDR3 reads CASSLGHREETQYF. The CDR3 DNA sequence: TGCGCCAGCAGTTTGGGTCACAGGGAAGAGACCCAGTACTTC. The V gene is TRBV5-1, the J gene TRBJ2-5; tentatively, D is TRBD1 (6 bases). Germline V gene data show CDR1 as SGHRS and CDR2 as YFSETQ. The CDR3 is 14 amino acids.

The chain recombines TRBV6-5 with TRBJ2-5; no definite D call. The V end lost 1 base, the J end lost 5 bases, and 2 bases lay between the germline ends. From germline, CDR1 is MNHEY and CDR2 SVGAGI. CDR3 size: 11 residues. The CDR3 loop reads CASSYYETQYF. The CDR3 region has the DNA TGTGCCAGCAGTTACTATGAGACCCAGTACTTC.

The chain combines TRBV7-2 with TRBJ2-1, with 9 positions matching TRBD1. V gave up 6 bases and J gave up 9 bases; unmatched junction bases: 15. CDR3 length: 16 residues. The germline CDR1 and CDR2 sequences are SGHTA and FQGNSA. CDR3 DNA: TGTGCCAGCAGGCCCAGGGGGACAGGGTTTGGGATTGAGCAGTTCTTC. Translated, it gives CASRPRGTGFGIEQFF.

The rearrangement links TRBV7-2 to TRBJ1-5; 12 nucleotides line up with TRBD1. The germline CDR1 and CDR2 sequences are SGHTA and FQGNSA. V lost 1 base to trimming and J lost 7 bases; unmatched junction nucleotides: 5. This CDR3 spans 16 amino acids. The CDR3 nucleotides read TGTGCCAGCAGCTTAGTGGGACAGGGGGCCGGGCAGCCCCAGCATTTT. Its translation: CASSLVGQGAGQPQHF.

As for this clonotype: A read error may account for a junction end that differs from germline. This chain connects TRBV10-3 to TRBJ2-1; D may be TRBD2 (5 bases). Per the germline V gene, CDR1 is ENHRY and CDR2 is SYGVKD. This CDR3 has 12 amino acids. The CDR3 nucleotides read TGTGCCATCACTGAGGGTGGCGGTGAGCAGTTCTTC. It specifies CAITEGGGEQFF.

This chain connects TRBV7-9 to TRBJ2-4; D gene ambiguous. The CDR3 length is 14 residues. V was trimmed by 0 bases and J by 1 base, leaving 4 bases between them. Germline V gene lookup returns CDR1 SEHNR and CDR2 FQNEAQ (reference sequence). CDR3 sequence: CASSLASAKNIQYF. As DNA, the CDR3 is TGTGCCAGCAGCTTAGCGTCCGCCAAAAACATTCAGTACTTC.